Listed here are 8 T cell receptor beta chains from one sample, sequenced in a study of blood T cell repertoires in COVID-19. Assay: immunoSEQ multiplex PCR; the TCRdb copy retains only in-frame clones and omits some. The repertoire holds 150,000 to 200,000 clones, with 65% to 90% as singletons. Sample: peripheral blood. All receptors come from a man aged 45-65 years with active or convalescent COVID-19.

In nucleotides, the CDR3 is TGTGCCAGCAGTTTAGTCGGGGAGTCCCAGCATTTT. Translation: CASSLVGESQHF. The rearrangement joins TRBV28 to TRBJ1-5; D gene unclear. Trimming pared 2 bases from V and 11 bases from J, leaving 10 bases between. Germline CDR1 and CDR2: MDHEN and SYDVKM. The CDR3 loop spans 12 amino acids.

This clone was detected once. J is TRBJ2-1 and V is TRBV5-6; a possible D gene is TRBD2 (6 bases). With 2 bases removed from V and 6 bases from J, the gap between germline ends came to 12 bases. The germline CDR1 and CDR2 sequences are SGHDT and YYEEEE. The CDR3 extends over 14 amino acids. The CDR3 reads CASSFGEVRNEQFF. The CDR3 DNA sequence: TGTGCCAGCAGCTTCGGGGAGGTTCGCAATGAGCAGTTCTTC.

The V and J genes are TRBV9 and TRBJ1-2, with 7 bases aligning to TRBD1. CDR1 SGDLS and CDR2 YYNGEE come from the germline V gene. Trimming at V came to 0 bases and at J to 7 bases, leaving 9 bases not matched to a gene. The CDR3 has 15 residues. CDR3: CASSVAMTGRGGYTF. CDR3 coding DNA: TGTGCCAGCAGCGTAGCTATGACAGGGAGAGGTGGCTACACCTTC.

The chain has TRBV2 and TRBJ2-5, with 10 bases that match TRBD1. V lost 2 bases and J lost 2; bases outside the gene matches: 8. CDR1 and CDR2 from the germline V gene are SNHLY and FYNNEI. The CDR3 covers 17 residues. The CDR3: CASSEILRTGGQETQYF. The CDR3 DNA reads as TGTGCCAGCAGTGAAATCCTCCGGACAGGGGGTCAAGAGACCCAGTACTTC.

The chain employs TRBV28 and TRBJ1-2; D gene ambiguous. The CDR3 is made up of 14 amino acids. Germline assignment: CDR1 MDHEN and CDR2 SYDVKM. The V end was cut by 3 bases, the J end by 4 bases, with 12 bases between. CDR3: CASSFGSPGYGYTF. CDR3 sequence (DNA): TGTGCCAGCAGTTTCGGGAGTCCAGGCTATGGCTACACCTTC.

This clone was found once. The rearrangement joins TRBV5-1 to TRBJ2-2, with TRBD1 identical over 7 bases. Per germline, CDR1 SGHRS and CDR2 YFSETQ. The CDR3 contains 15 residues. J was trimmed by 0 bases and V by 3 bases; bases with no gene match: 2. In nucleotides, the CDR3 is TGCGCCAGCAGCTCAGGGGGAGCGAACACCGGGGAGCTGTTTTTT. Translation gives CASSSGGANTGELFF.

The chain uses TRBV5-1 and TRBJ2-3; no definite D call. V dropped 0 bases and J dropped 3 bases, with 8 bases sitting between them. The germline V gene encodes CDR1 SGHRS and CDR2 YFSETQ. This CDR3 contains 14 residues. Written as DNA, the CDR3 is TGCGCCAGCAGCTTGGCTACGGGTACAGATACGCAGTATTTT. Amino acid sequence: CASSLATGTDTQYF.

The rearrangement joins TRBV5-1 to TRBJ1-3, with 8 bases aligning to TRBD1. The CDR3 has 17 residues. J gave up 0 bases and V 3 bases, and 8 bases lay outside the gene matches. Germline V gene data show CDR1 as SGHRS and CDR2 as YFSETQ. In DNA, the CDR3 is TGCGCCAGCAGCTCAGGGGACAGGCCATTCTCTGGAAACACCATATATTTT. The encoded protein is CASSSGDRPFSGNTIYF.